Below, 29 T cell receptor beta chains from the same sample are listed, as sequenced in a study of T cells after yellow fever vaccination. TCRdb reprocessed the 5' RACE reads via MiXCR and lists one record per CDR3 protein. The sample contains about 320,000 distinct CDR3 sequences, around 4.5% of which appear only once. The source material was PBMCs, sampled 15 days after the yellow fever booster vaccination. These TCRs come from a man aged 18 to 29 who received the YFV17D yellow fever vaccine.

This clonotype was observed a handful of times. V and J are TRBV29-1 and TRBJ2-7; 10 bases line up with TRBD1. The CDR3 covers 13 residues. Losses at the gene ends were 5 bases for V and 5 bases for J; bases not matched to a gene: 6. CDR1 is SQVTM and CDR2 is ANQGSEA in the germline V gene. Written as DNA, the CDR3 is TGCAGCGTTACCGGGACAGGGGCCCACGAGCAGTACTTC. Protein product: CSVTGTGAHEQYF.

This clonotype has a handful of counts. The chain employs TRBV5-4 and TRBJ2-2; 10 positions agree with TRBD1. CDR1 and CDR2 from the germline V gene are SGHNT and YYREEE (reference sequence). The CDR3 runs 16 residues. J was trimmed by 6 bases and V by 4 bases; bases with no gene match: 9. CDR3 sequence (DNA): TGTGCCAGCAGCCCGACGGACAGGGGGAAGGCCGGGGAGCTGTTTTTT. The encoded protein is CASSPTDRGKAGELFF.

The chain has TRBV24-1 and TRBJ1-2; D uncertain. This CDR3 has 14 residues. Germline loops: CDR1 KGHDR, CDR2 SFDVKD. V was shortened by 2 bases and J by 0 bases, with 6 bases between the two germline ends. DNA of the CDR3: TGTGCCACCAGTGATTCACGGTCTAACTATGGCTACACCTTC. Its protein product is CATSDSRSNYGYTF.

This clonotype was recorded a few times. The chain joins TRBV18 to TRBJ2-7; no clear D. There are 12 residues in the CDR3. V was clipped by 10 bases and J by 2 bases, with 12 bases between them. Germline V gives CDR1 KGHSH, CDR2 LQKENI. CDR3 sequence: CATVGSTYEQYF. In DNA, the CDR3 is TGTGCCACCGTAGGCAGCACCTACGAGCAGTACTTC.

This clonotype has a handful of counts. The V call is TRBV5-4, the J call TRBJ2-2; 13 nucleotides agree with TRBD2. The CDR3 length is 16 residues. Germline CDR1 SGHNT, CDR2 YYREEE (reference sequence). With V trimmed by 7 bases and J by 2 bases, 5 bases remained unmatched. This CDR3 reads CASEGLAGPNTGELFF. CDR3 sequence (DNA): TGTGCCAGCGAGGGACTAGCGGGGCCCAACACCGGGGAGCTGTTTTTT.

This CDR3 reads CASSLSDRRNQPQHF. Here the CDR3 DNA reads TGTGCCAGCAGTTTGTCGGACAGGCGCAATCAGCCCCAGCATTTT. The chain is built from TRBV28 and TRBJ1-5; TRBD1 matches 7 bases. CDR1 is MDHEN, CDR2 SYDVKM, per germline. This CDR3 contains 15 residues. V lost 3 bases, J lost 2 bases, and 4 bases stayed unmatched.

This clonotype has only a few counts. The chain has TRBV15 and TRBJ1-1; a weak D match, TRBD1 (6 bases). V lost 1 base, J lost 2 bases, and 11 bases lay in between. Germline-derived CDR1 and CDR2 are LNHNV and YYDKDF (reference sequence). The CDR3 runs 15 residues. As DNA, the CDR3 is TGTGCCACCAGCAGAGGCCCACAGGGAAACACTGAAGCTTTCTTT. Translating it yields CATSRGPQGNTEAFF.

This clonotype appeared many times. The chain links TRBV5-1 to TRBJ2-7; TRBD2 is a possible D gene (6 bases). CDR3 length equals 14 residues. V dropped 4 bases and J dropped 2 bases, with 13 bases sitting between them. Germline V lookup: CDR1 SGHRS, CDR2 YFSETQ. CDR3 nucleotides: TGCGCCAGCAGCCTGGCGGGGAAAACCTACGAGCAGTACTTC. This codes for CASSLAGKTYEQYF.

In its sample, this clonotype was seen many times. V usage is TRBV6-5 and J usage is TRBJ2-7; either TRBD1 or TRBD2 may fit D (5 bases each). CDR3 length equals 15 residues. Germline V gene sequence: CDR1 MNHEY, CDR2 SVGAGI. Trimming removed 2 bases at V and 2 bases at J, with 13 bases between. The CDR3 is CASSYRAGTPYEQYF. In nucleotides, the CDR3 is TGTGCCAGCAGTTACAGGGCAGGGACCCCCTACGAGCAGTACTTC.

This clonotype was detected ten times or more. The V call is TRBV7-3, the J call TRBJ2-2; 8 bases are shared with TRBD2. With V trimmed by 5 bases and J by 4 bases, 3 bases remained unmatched. The V gene's germline CDR1 is SGHTA and CDR2 FQGTGA. The CDR3 totals 14 residues. In nucleotides, the CDR3 is TGTGCCAGCAGCAATCGGGGGGGCACCGGGGAGCTGTTTTTT. This translates into CASSNRGGTGELFF.

This clonotype was seen more than once but under ten times. The chain has TRBV5-6 and TRBJ1-6; D unclear. The ends were cut back, 1 base at V and 4 bases at J, with 9 bases in the middle. The V gene's germline CDR1 is SGHDT and CDR2 YYEEEE. This CDR3 spans 15 amino acids. The CDR3 DNA sequence: TGTGCCAGCAGCTTGCGACCGGAATATAATTCACCCCTCCACTTT. Protein product: CASSLRPEYNSPLHF.

This chain joins TRBV7-2 and TRBJ1-1; 8 positions agree with TRBD1. The CDR3 length is 14 residues. CDR1 is SGHTA, CDR2 FQGNSA, per germline. V lost 7 bases and J lost 8; bases outside the gene matches: 12. In nucleotides, the CDR3 is TGTGCCAGCAACCCAGGGGGCGCGGAGAGAGAAGCTTTCTTT. Protein sequence: CASNPGGAEREAFF.

This clonotype has at least ten counts. This chain uses TRBV7-2 with TRBJ2-2; D is uncertain. The V gene lost 8 bases and the J gene lost 4 bases, with 8 bases spanning the gap. The germline V gene has CDR1 SGHTA and CDR2 FQGNSA. The CDR3 consists of 12 residues. The DNA of the CDR3 is TGTGCCAGCGGCCCCTCCACCGGGGAGCTGTTTTTT. Amino acids: CASGPSTGELFF.

Ten or more counts support this clonotype. The chain couples TRBV11-2 to TRBJ2-3, with 10 bases identical to TRBD1. CDR1 and CDR2 (germline): SGHAT, FQNNGV. The CDR3 covers 16 residues. V trimming: 5 bases; J trimming: 1 base; junction bases outside the gene matches: 6. The chain's CDR3 is CASSRPGQGRTDTQYF. The CDR3 DNA follows: TGTGCCAGCAGCAGACCGGGACAGGGGCGCACAGATACGCAGTATTTT.

The V and J genes are TRBV4-2 and TRBJ1-5, with D uncertain. V lost 4 bases and J 0 bases, leaving 10 bases between the germline ends. This CDR3 comprises 15 residues. From germline, CDR1 is LGHNA and CDR2 YNFKEQ. The CDR3 sequence: CASSRDTFSNQPQHF. The CDR3 coding sequence is TGTGCCAGCAGCCGCGACACCTTTAGCAATCAGCCCCAGCATTTT.

This clonotype was detected many times. The chain is built from TRBV20-1 and TRBJ2-4; no clear D. Deletions cut 6 bases from V and 0 bases from J, with 15 bases between. The CDR3 runs 15 residues. CDR1 and CDR2 (germline): DFQATT, SNEGSKA (reference sequence). This chain's CDR3 is CSAFTALIAKNIQYF. Written as DNA, the CDR3 is TGCAGTGCCTTCACGGCCCTGATAGCCAAAAACATTCAGTACTTC.

This clonotype was counted many times. The J gene is TRBJ2-5, the V gene TRBV12-3 or TRBV12-4; D assignment may be TRBD1 or TRBD2 (5 bases each). The V end lost 6 bases, the J end lost 2 bases, and 10 bases lay between the germline ends. This CDR3 comprises 13 residues. The CDR3 DNA is TGTGCCAGCAGCCAGGGAGATCAAGAGACCCAGTACTTC. Its translation is CASSQGDQETQYF.

The V call is TRBV10-3, the J call TRBJ1-1, with D maybe TRBD1 (5 bases). V was clipped by 3 bases and J by 4 bases, with 9 bases between them. The CDR3 contains 13 residues. Germline V gene lookup returns CDR1 ENHRY and CDR2 SYGVKD. This chain's CDR3 is CAISDVGGTEAFF. The CDR3 DNA sequence: TGTGCCATCAGTGATGTGGGGGGCACTGAAGCTTTCTTT.

This clonotype was counted many times. The chain joins TRBV20-1 to TRBJ1-4; TRBD1 agrees at 7 bases. CDR3 size: 14 residues. CDR1 and CDR2 from the germline V gene are DFQATT and SNEGSKA (reference sequence). The J segment lost 0 bases and the V segment lost 6 bases, leaving 4 bases of the junction unmatched. The chain's CDR3 is CSAGTAATNEKLFF. The CDR3 DNA sequence: TGCAGTGCCGGGACAGCGGCAACTAATGAAAAACTGTTTTTT.

This clonotype was observed at least ten times. The chain couples TRBV3-1 to TRBJ2-1; D ambiguous. CDR1 is LGHDT, CDR2 YNNKEL, per germline (reference sequence). Trimming removed 1 base from V and 7 bases from J, with 8 bases in between. The CDR3 contains 13 residues. The CDR3 DNA sequence: TGTGCCAGCAGCCAAGGTCGGAATAATGAGCAGTTCTTC. Translation: CASSQGRNNEQFF.

The genes are TRBV24-1 and TRBJ2-1; 10 bases align to TRBD1. The CDR3 length is 16 residues. V was clipped by 3 bases and J by 7 bases; unmatched bases: 8. CDR1 is KGHDR, CDR2 SFDVKD, per germline. In nucleotides, the CDR3 is TGTGCCACCAGTGATCTACAAGGACAGGGGGGTAATGAGCAGTTCTTC. This translates into CATSDLQGQGGNEQFF.

V and J are TRBV7-9 and TRBJ1-2, with 7 bases matching TRBD1. V was pared by 6 bases and J by 0 bases, with 4 bases of the junction left unmatched. This CDR3 region has 14 residues. Germline CDR1 reads SEHNR; CDR2 reads FQNEAQ (reference sequence). The CDR3 here is CASSVQGANYGYTF. CDR3 DNA sequence: TGTGCCAGCAGTGTTCAGGGGGCTAACTATGGCTACACCTTC.

This clonotype was observed a handful of times. The CDR3 loop is CASKTGGGLTYNEQFF. In DNA form, the CDR3 reads TGTGCCAGCAAAACCGGGGGGGGACTCACCTACAATGAGCAGTTCTTC. The chain employs TRBV6-2 or TRBV6-3 and TRBJ2-1, with 8 positions matching TRBD2. Germline assignment: CDR1 MNHEY and CDR2 SVGEGT. This CDR3 spans 16 amino acids. With 7 bases clipped from V and 2 bases from J, the junction kept 10 bases outside the gene matches.

This clonotype was observed a handful of times. V is TRBV5-4 and J is TRBJ2-5; 8 bases agree with TRBD2. J was trimmed by 3 bases and V by 4 bases; bases with no gene match: 8. The germline V gene has CDR1 SGHNT and CDR2 YYREEE (reference sequence). This CDR3 comprises 15 residues. In nucleotides, the CDR3 is TGTGCCAGCAGCCCCTCGGGACTAGAGGAAGAGACCCAGTACTTC. Translated, it gives CASSPSGLEEETQYF.

In its sample, this clonotype was seen a few times. The rearrangement joins TRBV2 to TRBJ1-1, with 7 bases matching TRBD1. With V trimmed by 6 bases and J by 4 bases, 11 bases remained unmatched. From germline, CDR1 is SNHLY and CDR2 FYNNEI. This CDR3 has 15 amino acids. DNA of the CDR3: TGTGCCAGCAGAGTACAGGGGCCCTCAGGCACTGAAGCTTTCTTT. The encoded protein is CASRVQGPSGTEAFF.

This clonotype was seen repeatedly, ten times or more. The rearrangement joins TRBV6-6 to TRBJ2-6; D may correspond to TRBD1 or TRBD2 (5 bases each). The germline V gene encodes CDR1 MNHNY and CDR2 SVGAGI (reference sequence). Trimming shortened V by 0 bases and J by 0 bases, and 6 bases separated the two germline ends. CDR3 length: 16 residues. The CDR3 sequence: CASSYSGDSGANVLTF. DNA of the CDR3: TGTGCCAGCAGTTACTCGGGGGACTCTGGGGCCAACGTCCTGACTTTC.

This clonotype occurred a few times. Written as DNA, the CDR3 is TGTGCCAGCGCATCAGGGATAGGAAACACCATATATTTT. Encoded protein: CASASGIGNTIYF. The chain uses TRBV7-9 and TRBJ1-3; the D gene is possibly TRBD1 (5 bases). Germline CDR1 is SEHNR and CDR2 is FQNEAQ (reference sequence). The CDR3 consists of 13 residues. Trimming stripped 8 bases from V and 4 bases from J, with 12 bases between.

This clonotype was seen more than once but under ten times. This chain connects TRBV7-9 to TRBJ2-7; 7 bases agree with TRBD1. The V and J ends lost 2 bases and 2 bases, in that order; junction bases with no gene match: 3. CDR1 is SEHNR and CDR2 is FQNEAQ in the germline V gene (reference sequence). CDR3 length: 14 amino acids. CDR3 region: CASSLKGGTYEQYF. For the CDR3, the DNA is TGTGCCAGCAGCTTAAAAGGGGGCACCTACGAGCAGTACTTC.

The V gene is TRBV12-3 or TRBV12-4, the J gene TRBJ1-1; 7 positions agree with TRBD1. The V gene end was trimmed by 6 bases and the J gene end by 3 bases; junction bases not matched to a gene: 7. The CDR3 length is 14 residues. The DNA for the CDR3 is TGTGCCAGCAGCCCAGGGGGGTACGACACTGAAGCTTTCTTT. Translated, it gives CASSPGGYDTEAFF.